The 14 T cell receptor beta chains in this list originate from one sample, sequenced in a study of control samples from healthy donors and cancer patients. The repertoire was sequenced with immunoSEQ multiplex PCR; TCRdb's copy has only in-frame clones and lacks some. The table includes approximately 150,000 clones, around 94% detected once. Sequences were obtained from PBMCs. These receptor sequences come from a man between 60 and 70 years old with colorectal cancer.

This chain uses TRBV24-1 with TRBJ1-5; D gene unclear. Germline CDR1 reads KGHDR; CDR2 reads SFDVKD. V was shortened by 5 bases and J by 1 base, with 11 bases between the two germline ends. This CDR3 spans 15 amino acids. CDR3 in amino acids: CATSGSGKSNQPQHF. CDR3 in DNA: TGTGCCACCAGTGGTTCGGGAAAGAGCAATCAGCCCCAGCATTTT.

This chain joins TRBV7-2 and TRBJ2-3, with a tentative D call TRBD1 (6 bases). This CDR3 has 15 amino acids. CDR1 and CDR2 (germline): SGHTA, FQGNSA. V lost 5 bases, J lost 0 bases, and 12 bases lay in between. DNA of the CDR3: TGTGCCAGCAGCCCCGGGACAACTAGCACAGATACGCAGTATTTT. Translation: CASSPGTTSTDTQYF.

The rearrangement joins TRBV5-1 to TRBJ2-3, with D hard to call. The V end was cut by 0 bases, the J end by 0 bases, with 11 bases between. The CDR3 covers 16 residues. Germline CDR1 and CDR2: SGHRS and YFSETQ. The DNA of the CDR3 is TGCGCCAGCAGCTTGGACTCTTCGGCTAGCACAGATACGCAGTATTTT. Protein product: CASSLDSSASTDTQYF.

The chain is built from TRBV10-1 and TRBJ2-2, with D perhaps matching TRBD1 (5 bases). The CDR3 has 15 amino acids. Trimming left V 4 bases short and J 2 bases short, with 11 bases between. Germline CDR1 reads WNHNN; CDR2 reads SYGVQD (reference sequence). The CDR3 nucleotides read TGCGCCAGCAGTGCCCCACAGGTTAACACCGGGGAGCTGTTTTTT. Encoded protein: CASSAPQVNTGELFF.

The CDR3 sequence is CASNGLAAKNEQFF. Written as DNA, the CDR3 is TGTGCCAGCAATGGACTAGCGGCTAAGAATGAGCAGTTCTTC. The chain combines TRBV2 with TRBJ2-1; 10 positions agree with TRBD2. V was clipped by 7 bases and J by 7 bases; unmatched bases: 7. The CDR3 runs to 14 residues. Per germline, CDR1 SNHLY and CDR2 FYNNEI.

The chain is built from TRBV6-1 and TRBJ1-2; D gene uncertain. CDR3 size: 16 residues. Trimming shortened V by 0 bases and J by 0 bases, and 11 bases separated the two germline ends. Looked up from germline, CDR1 is MNHNS and CDR2 is SASEGT. The DNA for the CDR3 is TGTGCCAGCAGTGAAGCGGAACAAGGATCTAACTATGGCTACACCTTC. Its protein product is CASSEAEQGSNYGYTF.

The chain recombines TRBV7-7 with TRBJ2-7; D unresolved. The CDR3 totals 15 residues. Trimming cost V 0 bases and J 2 bases, with 11 bases left between them. Germline V gene data show CDR1 as SSHAT and CDR2 as FNYEAQ (reference sequence). The DNA for the CDR3 is TGTGCCAGCAGCTTAGCGTTTCTGACGACCTACGAGCAGTACTTC. Its protein is CASSLAFLTTYEQYF.

A few counts support this clone. The chain recombines TRBV19 with TRBJ1-1; D possibly corresponds to TRBD1 (5 bases). The germline V gene encodes CDR1 LNHDA and CDR2 SQIVND (reference sequence). V lost 5 bases and J lost 4, with 14 bases in between. The CDR3 is 14 residues long. CDR3 sequence reads: CASSPSVGGTEAFF. CDR3 in DNA: TGTGCCAGTAGTCCGTCGGTGGGGGGCACTGAAGCTTTCTTT.

The chain carries TRBV19 and TRBJ1-2; possible D gene TRBD1, 5 bases. The length of the CDR3 is 15 residues. The germline V gene encodes CDR1 LNHDA and CDR2 SQIVND (reference sequence). The ends were cut back, 5 bases at V and 8 bases at J, with 21 bases in the middle. CDR3 DNA: TGTGCCAGTAGTCTACCCGCGCCGGGGGTACGGGGCTACACCTTC. It encodes CASSLPAPGVRGYTF.

V and J are TRBV9 and TRBJ2-3, with TRBD2 as a possible D gene (6 bases). The CDR3 is 17 residues long. V shed 1 base and J shed 1 base, with 16 bases lying between them. Germline V gene lookup returns CDR1 SGDLS and CDR2 YYNGEE. DNA of the CDR3: TGTGCCAGCAGCGTACAGACTGGACTATCTGGCACAGATACGCAGTATTTT. Translated, it gives CASSVQTGLSGTDTQYF.

CDR3 amino acids: CASSYGRGRINYGYTF. DNA of the CDR3: TGTGCCAGCAGTTACGGCAGGGGGCGAATAAACTATGGCTACACCTTC. The rearrangement uses TRBV6-2 or TRBV6-3 and TRBJ1-2; 8 positions match TRBD1. The V gene's germline CDR1 is MNHEY and CDR2 SVGEGT. The CDR3 is 16 residues long. V gave up 2 bases and J gave up 2 bases; unmatched junction bases: 7.

The gene calls are TRBV10-3 and TRBJ2-1; TRBD2 agrees at 7 bases. V was clipped by 10 bases and J by 5 bases; unmatched bases: 14. The CDR3 runs 15 residues. Germline V gene lookup returns CDR1 ENHRY and CDR2 SYGVKD. In DNA form, the CDR3 reads TGTGCCACCACGTGGGGAAGCGGGGTGGACAATGAGCAGTTCTTC. Its protein product is CATTWGSGVDNEQFF.

The CDR3: CASSVQPHGYTF. CDR3 in DNA: TGTGCCAGCAGCGTACAGCCTCATGGCTACACCTTC. The chain is built from TRBV7-2 and TRBJ1-2, with D unresolved. Trimming cost V 5 bases and J 6 bases, with 10 bases left between them. The CDR3 totals 12 residues. Germline assignment: CDR1 SGHTA and CDR2 FQGNSA.

The rearrangement uses TRBV7-9 and TRBJ2-3, with D perhaps TRBD1 or TRBD2 (6 bases each). Germline V lookup: CDR1 SEHNR, CDR2 FQNEAQ (reference sequence). Trimming left V 1 base short and J 5 bases short, with 13 bases between. The CDR3 has 15 amino acids. The CDR3 DNA reads TGTGCCAGCAGCTTAGTGTCCGGGGGCAAAGATACGCAGTATTTT. The encoded protein is CASSLVSGGKDTQYF.